This T cell receptor (beta chain) is from a study of T-cell reconstitution after alpha-beta-depleted transplantation in children. During its preparation, the TCRbeta library received unique molecular identifiers. Via MiXCR, TCRdb re-called the PCR reads, giving one row per CDR3 protein. The table lists around 96,000 distinct CDR3 sequences, about 12% of them singletons. This clonotype occurred many times. CDR3 length: 14 amino acids. The V gene lost 2 bases and the J gene lost 7 bases, with 11 bases spanning the gap. CDR1 is LGHDT and CDR2 is YNNKEL in the germline V gene (reference sequence). Sequences were derived from PBMCs from the stem cell graft donor, sampled from the stem cell graft. The sequence was collected from a human donor who donated a stem cell graft to a child with inherited bone marrow failure. The chain recombines TRBV3-1 with TRBJ2-2; D unresolved. The CDR3 loop reads CASSQLVMGGELFF. CDR3 DNA sequence: TGTGCCAGCAGCCAACTTGTGATGGGCGGGGAGCTGTTTTTT.